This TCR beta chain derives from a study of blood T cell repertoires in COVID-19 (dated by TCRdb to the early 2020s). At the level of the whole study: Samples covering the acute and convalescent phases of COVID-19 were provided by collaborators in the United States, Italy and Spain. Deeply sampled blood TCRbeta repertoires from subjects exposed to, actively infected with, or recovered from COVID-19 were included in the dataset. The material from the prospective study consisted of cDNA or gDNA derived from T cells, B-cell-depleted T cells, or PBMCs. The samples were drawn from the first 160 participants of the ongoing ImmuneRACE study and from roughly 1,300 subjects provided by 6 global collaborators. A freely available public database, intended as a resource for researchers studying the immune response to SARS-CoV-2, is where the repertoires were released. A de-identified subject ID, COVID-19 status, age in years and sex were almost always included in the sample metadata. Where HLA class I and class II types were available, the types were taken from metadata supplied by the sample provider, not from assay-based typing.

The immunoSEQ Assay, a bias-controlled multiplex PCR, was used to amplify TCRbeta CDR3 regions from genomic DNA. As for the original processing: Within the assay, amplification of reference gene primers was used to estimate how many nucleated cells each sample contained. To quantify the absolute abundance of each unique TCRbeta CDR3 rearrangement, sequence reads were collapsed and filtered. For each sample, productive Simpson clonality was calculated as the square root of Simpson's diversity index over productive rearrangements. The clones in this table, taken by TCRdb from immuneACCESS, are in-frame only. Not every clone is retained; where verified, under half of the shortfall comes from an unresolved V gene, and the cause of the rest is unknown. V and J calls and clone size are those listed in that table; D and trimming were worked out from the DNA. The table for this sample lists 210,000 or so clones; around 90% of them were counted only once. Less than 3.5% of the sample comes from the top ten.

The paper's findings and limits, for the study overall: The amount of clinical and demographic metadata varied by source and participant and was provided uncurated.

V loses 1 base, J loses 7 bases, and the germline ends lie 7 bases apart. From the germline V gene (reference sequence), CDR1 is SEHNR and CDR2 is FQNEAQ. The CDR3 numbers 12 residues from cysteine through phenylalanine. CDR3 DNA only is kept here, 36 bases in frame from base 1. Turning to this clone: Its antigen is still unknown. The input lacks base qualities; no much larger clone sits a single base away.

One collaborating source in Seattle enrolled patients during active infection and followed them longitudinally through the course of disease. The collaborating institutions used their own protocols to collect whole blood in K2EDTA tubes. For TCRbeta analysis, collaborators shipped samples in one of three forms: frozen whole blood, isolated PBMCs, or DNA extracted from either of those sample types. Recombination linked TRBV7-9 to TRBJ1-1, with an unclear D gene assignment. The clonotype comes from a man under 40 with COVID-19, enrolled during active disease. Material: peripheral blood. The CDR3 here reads CASSLGAGEAFF. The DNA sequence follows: TGTGCCAGCAGCTTAGGGGCAGGTGAAGCTTTCTTT.